A single sample is the source of the 21 T cell receptor beta chains below, sequenced in a study of vaccination and CD4 T cells after COVID-19. The Oncomine TCR Beta short-read assay generated sequence data from the DNA of cultured CD4+ T cells. TCRdb itself ran the PCR reads through MiXCR, one entry per CDR3 protein. This table holds some 14,000 distinct CDR3 sequences, about half found once. These receptors are not linked to any known antigen. The sample's treatment: approximately nine-day PBMC culture with coronavirus spike peptide pools or control peptides (ViraFEST assay). The sequencing input was CD4+ T cells from blood, cultured in vitro. These TCRs come from a human donor who had recovered from COVID-19.

The chain has TRBV10-3 and TRBJ1-4, with 7 bases identical to TRBD1. The junction had 10 bases not matched to a gene; V was cut back by 10 bases and J by 8 bases. CDR3 length: 13 residues. Germline loops: CDR1 ENHRY, CDR2 SYGVKD. CDR3 region: CASSGTAIEKLFF. The CDR3 nucleotides are TGTGCCAGCAGCGGGACAGCTATCGAAAAACTGTTTTTT.

V is TRBV21-1 and J is TRBJ2-6; the table's D call, TRBD2, was not checked against the DNA. TRBV21-1 is a listed pseudogene. CDR3 length equals 18 residues. For the CDR3, the DNA is TGTGCCAGCAGCATCTGCGAGGGCCGATTCTCGGCGGCCAACGTCCTGACTTTC. Protein product: CASSICEGRFSAANVLTF.

This clonotype was seen once. J is TRBJ1-5 and V is TRBV20-1; possible D gene TRBD1, 6 bases. Trimming stripped 4 bases from V and 6 bases from J, with 19 bases between. CDR3 length: 15 residues. The germline CDR1 and CDR2 sequences are DFQATT and SNEGSKA (reference sequence). CDR3 nucleotides: TGCAGTGCTACCCGGGAGCAGGGGAGTAGTCAGCCCCAGCATTTT. Encoded protein: CSATREQGSSQPQHF.

The chain employs TRBV20-1 and TRBJ2-6; TRBD1 agrees at 7 bases. With V trimmed by 5 bases and J by 0 bases, 4 bases remained unmatched. Germline V gene sequence: CDR1 DFQATT, CDR2 SNEGSKA (reference sequence). CDR3 length: 15 amino acids. Here the CDR3 reads CSAPRTGSGANVLTF. CDR3 nucleotide sequence: TGCAGTGCTCCCCGGACAGGCTCTGGGGCCAACGTCCTGACTTTC.

This chain joins TRBV7-9 and TRBJ2-3; no reliable D call. Germline CDR1 reads SEHNR; CDR2 reads FQNEAQ (reference sequence). The CDR3 spans 10 residues. In DNA, the CDR3 is TGTGCTACATCGGTCGATACGCAGTATTTT. Encoded protein: CATSVDTQYF.

The chain joins TRBV19 to TRBJ2-5; 11 bases line up with TRBD2. Germline-derived CDR1 and CDR2 are LNHDA and SQIVND (reference sequence). The CDR3 contains 17 residues. V lost 4 bases, J lost 1 base, and 8 bases stayed unmatched. The CDR3 DNA sequence: TGTGCCAGTAGTAAGCTACTAGCGGGAGCCCTCCAAGAGACCCAGTACTTC. Its translation: CASSKLLAGALQETQYF.

The V call is TRBV20-1, the J call TRBJ2-7, with 10 bases identical to TRBD2. Per germline, CDR1 DFQATT and CDR2 SNEGSKA (reference sequence). The CDR3 extends over 13 amino acids. V was clipped by 5 bases and J by 2 bases; unmatched bases: 3. CDR3 DNA sequence: TGCAGTGCTCGAAGCGGGAGGGCCTACGAGCAGTACTTC. Its protein product is CSARSGRAYEQYF.

The rearrangement uses TRBV20-1 and TRBJ2-7; D is perhaps TRBD1 (6 bases). V lost 8 bases and J 9 bases, leaving 20 bases between the germline ends. The CDR3 has 12 residues. The germline V gene encodes CDR1 DFQATT and CDR2 SNEGSKA (reference sequence). CDR3 DNA sequence: TGCAGTTTTACTCAACAGGGTTTGGGGCAGTACTTC. This codes for CSFTQQGLGQYF.

The chain links TRBV15 to TRBJ1-1; no clear D. From germline, CDR1 is LNHNV and CDR2 YYDKDF (reference sequence). V lost 0 bases and J 0 bases, leaving 11 bases between the germline ends. The CDR3 contains 16 residues. The CDR3 protein is CATSRDIGPMNTEAFF. As DNA, the CDR3 is TGTGCCACCAGCAGAGATATAGGGCCGATGAACACTGAAGCTTTCTTT. Looking up the rest from reference TRBV15 and TRBJ1-1 gives the full variable domain: DAMVIQNPRYQVTQFGKPVTLSCSQTLNHNVMYWYQQKSSQAPKLLFHYYDKDFNNEADTPDNFQSRRPNTSFCFLDIRSPGLGDTAMYLCATSRDIGPMNTEAFFGQGTRLTVV.

In this sample, this clonotype turned up a few times. The chain has TRBV19 and TRBJ2-2, with TRBD2 matching 7 bases. CDR3 size: 15 residues. Trimming removed 3 bases from V and 5 bases from J; junction bases left unmatched: 6. The germline V gene has CDR1 LNHDA and CDR2 SQIVND (reference sequence). Written as DNA, the CDR3 is TGTGCCAGTAGTATCGGACGGGAGGTTACCGGGGAGCTGTTTTTT. Amino acid sequence: CASSIGREVTGELFF.

This rearrangement joins TRBV7-2 to TRBJ2-3; no clear D gene. Germline CDR1 reads SGHTA; CDR2 reads FQGNSA. CDR3 length equals 12 residues. V lost 2 bases to trimming and J lost 12 bases, with 12 bases between them. The chain's CDR3 is CASSLLGITQYF. The CDR3 DNA reads as TGTGCCAGCAGCTTATTGGGGATAACCCAGTATTTT.

The rearrangement joins TRBV28 to TRBJ2-3; 16 bases agree with TRBD2. V lost 6 bases to trimming and J lost 5 bases; unmatched junction nucleotides: 11. Germline V gene sequence: CDR1 MDHEN, CDR2 SYDVKM. This CDR3 has 18 residues. CDR3 region: CASRRGLAGGRLIDTQYF. CDR3 in DNA: TGTGCCAGCAGGCGGGGACTAGCGGGAGGGCGGTTGATAGATACGCAGTATTTT.

The V gene is TRBV24-1, the J gene TRBJ2-3; TRBD2 might be the D (6 bases). This CDR3 has 17 amino acids. Germline V gene lookup returns CDR1 KGHDR and CDR2 SFDVKD. V lost 3 bases to trimming and J lost 6 bases, with 21 bases between them. The CDR3 protein is CATSDPAGNTHRDTQYF. In DNA form, the CDR3 reads TGTGCCACCAGTGATCCAGCGGGTAACACTCATCGGGATACGCAGTATTTT.

The chain carries TRBV6-5 and TRBJ2-1; D possibly corresponds to TRBD2 (6 bases). In germline, CDR1 is MNHEY, CDR2 SVGAGI. There are 13 residues in the CDR3. V shed 3 bases and J shed 9 bases, with 12 bases lying between them. CDR3 sequence: CASSYTPGGEQFF. CDR3 sequence (DNA): TGTGCCAGCAGTTATACTCCCGGGGGTGAGCAGTTCTTC.

This chain connects TRBV5-1 to TRBJ2-5, with TRBD1 matching 7 bases. V shed 4 bases, J shed 4 bases, and the junction held 10 bases outside the gene matches. Germline lookup yields CDR1 SGHRS and CDR2 YFSETQ. The CDR3 has 15 residues. In DNA, the CDR3 is TGCGCCAGCAGCCCCTCAACAGGGGTAGGAGAGACCCAGTACTTC. Translated: CASSPSTGVGETQYF.

V usage is TRBV4-2 and J usage is TRBJ1-6; 7 positions agree with TRBD1. The V segment lost 0 bases and the J segment 9 bases; nucleotides outside the gene matches: 5. Germline CDR1 and CDR2: LGHNA and YNFKEQ. The length of the CDR3 is 15 residues. The CDR3 reads CASSQEGGGRSPLHF. DNA of the CDR3: TGTGCCAGCAGCCAAGAGGGAGGGGGCCGTTCACCCCTCCACTTT.

J is TRBJ2-3 and V is TRBV20-1; 14 bases match TRBD2. With V trimmed by 5 bases and J by 0 bases, 10 bases remained unmatched. In germline, CDR1 is DFQATT, CDR2 SNEGSKA (reference sequence). This CDR3 spans 18 amino acids. CDR3 region: CSARPGLAGDSSTDTQYF. In DNA form, the CDR3 reads TGCAGTGCTCGGCCGGGACTAGCGGGAGACTCAAGCACAGATACGCAGTATTTT.

The chain combines TRBV24-1 with TRBJ2-1, with D perhaps matching TRBD1 or TRBD2 (5 bases each). CDR1 KGHDR and CDR2 SFDVKD come from the germline V gene. The CDR3 has 18 residues. Trimming removed 4 bases at V and 0 bases at J, with 18 bases between. The CDR3 DNA reads TGTGCCACCAGTGACACCCTACGGGGCTTGAGCTCCTACAATGAGCAGTTCTTC. Its translation: CATSDTLRGLSSYNEQFF.

The J gene is TRBJ2-5, the V gene TRBV7-9; D possibly corresponds to TRBD2 (6 bases). Deletions cut 3 bases from V and 7 bases from J, with 12 bases between. The CDR3 sequence is 13 residues long. CDR1 and CDR2 (germline): SEHNR, FQNEAQ (reference sequence). CDR3 protein: CASSLGEAGTQYF. CDR3 in DNA: TGTGCCAGCAGCTTGGGGGAGGCCGGGACCCAGTACTTC.

The chain joins TRBV28 to TRBJ1-5; no reliable D call. V gave up 6 bases and J gave up 0 bases, with 9 bases separating them. Germline CDR1 MDHEN, CDR2 SYDVKM. This CDR3 contains 14 residues. CDR3 residues: CASRRRYSNQPQHF. In DNA, the CDR3 is TGTGCCAGCAGGCGACGGTATAGCAATCAGCCCCAGCATTTT. Complete variable domain (other parts from reference TRBV28 and TRBJ1-5): DVKVTQSSRYLVKRTGEKVFLECVQDMDHENMFWYRQDPGLGLRLIYFSYDVKMKEKGDIPEGYSVSREKKERFSLILESASTNQTSMYLCASRRRYSNQPQHFGDGTRLSIL.

This clonotype showed up just a few times. The chain uses TRBV20-1 and TRBJ1-1; D might be TRBD1 (6 bases). This CDR3 contains 15 residues. CDR1 is DFQATT, CDR2 SNEGSKA, per germline (reference sequence). V was clipped by 2 bases and J by 5 bases, with 18 bases between them. CDR3 in amino acids: CSARRGGRPKTEAFF. CDR3 nucleotide sequence: TGCAGTGCTAGACGCGGGGGCAGGCCGAAAACTGAAGCTTTCTTT.